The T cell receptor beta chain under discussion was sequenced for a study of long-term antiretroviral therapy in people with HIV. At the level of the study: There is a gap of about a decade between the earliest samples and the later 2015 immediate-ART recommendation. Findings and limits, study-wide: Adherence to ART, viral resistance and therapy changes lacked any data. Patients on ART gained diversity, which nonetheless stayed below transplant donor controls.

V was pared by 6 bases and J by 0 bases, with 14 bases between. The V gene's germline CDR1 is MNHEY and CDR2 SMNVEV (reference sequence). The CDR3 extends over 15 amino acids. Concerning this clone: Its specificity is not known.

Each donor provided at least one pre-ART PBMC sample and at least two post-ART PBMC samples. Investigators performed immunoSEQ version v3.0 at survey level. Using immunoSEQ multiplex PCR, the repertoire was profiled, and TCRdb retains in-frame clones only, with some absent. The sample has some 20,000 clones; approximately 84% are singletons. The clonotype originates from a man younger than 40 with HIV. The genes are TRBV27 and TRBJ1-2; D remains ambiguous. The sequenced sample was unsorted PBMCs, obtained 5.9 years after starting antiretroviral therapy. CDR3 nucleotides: TGTGCCAGCAGGCCTCTGACCTCCTCTAACTATGGCTACACCTTC. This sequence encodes CASRPLTSSNYGYTF.